Sequencing of this T cell receptor beta chain was carried out in a study of radiotherapy plus CTLA-4 blockade in lung cancer. Generated by immunoSEQ multiplex PCR, the TCRdb table keeps only in-frame clones and is missing some. The sample lists about 87,000 clones, around 87% seen once, with roughly a sixth in the top ten. V was cut by 2 bases and J by 6 bases, with 14 bases left in between. Per the germline V gene, CDR1 is SGHDN and CDR2 is FVKESK. The CDR3 length is 14 residues. The sample here was peripheral blood, taken from a patient treated with radiotherapy plus ipilimumab. The chain employs TRBV14 and TRBJ2-7; D gene unclear. This TCR was recovered from a human donor with non-small cell lung cancer that progressed on radiotherapy plus ipilimumab. Here the CDR3 reads CASSQSVLRGEQYF. Here the CDR3 DNA reads TGTGCCAGCAGCCAATCAGTCCTCAGAGGCGAGCAGTACTTC.